The 18 T cell receptor beta chains given below trace back to one sample, sequenced in a study of shared clonotypes between healthy human individuals (dated by TCRdb to 2020 to 2021). The library was built by means of the immunoSEQ multiplex PCR assay. This immuneACCESS table, as held by TCRdb, lists in-frame sequences with V and J called but not all clones. Of the missing ones, under half trace to an unresolved V gene in checked studies; the others have no known cause. The sample table holds roughly 2,300,000 clones, of which approximately 90% were seen once. Around 0.35% of the sample goes to the ten largest clones. Sequencing input: naive CD4+ T cells from PBMCs. The cell subset or site tag for this specimen amounts to: CD45RA+ positively selected. The receptor set was obtained from a man younger than 30 in good health. Some clones in this sample may be carry-over from other donors' samples.

The chain combines TRBV19 with TRBJ1-2; tentatively, D is TRBD1 (5 bases). This CDR3 region has 15 residues. The ends were cut back, 4 bases at V and 4 bases at J, with 16 bases in the middle. Germline V gene lookup returns CDR1 LNHDA and CDR2 SQIVND (reference sequence). CDR3 in DNA: TGTGCCAGTAGTACCCACTCGACAGTAATCTATGGCTACACCTTC. Translating gives CASSTHSTVIYGYTF.

There are a few counts of this clone. Within the sample, other DNA sequences also encode this same CDR3. CDR3 sequence (DNA): TGCGCCAGCAGCTTGGACGGGGACTCCTACAATGAGCAGTTCTTC. Protein product: CASSLDGDSYNEQFF. The V gene is TRBV5-1, the J gene TRBJ2-1, with a weak D call TRBD2 (5 bases). The CDR3 sequence is 15 residues long. V was shortened by 0 bases and J by 0 bases, with 7 bases between the two germline ends. Germline loops: CDR1 SGHRS, CDR2 YFSETQ.

This sequence joins TRBV6-1 and TRBJ2-1; possibly TRBD2 for D (5 bases). Looked up from germline, CDR1 is MNHNS and CDR2 is SASEGT. CDR3 length equals 11 residues. Trimming stripped 6 bases from V and 6 bases from J, with 6 bases between. CDR3 region: CASRGSNEQFF. The CDR3 region has the DNA TGTGCCAGCAGAGGGAGCAATGAGCAGTTCTTC.

The chain has TRBV9 and TRBJ1-1; unclear D gene. Germline V gives CDR1 SGDLS, CDR2 YYNGEE. This CDR3 is 15 amino acids long. Deletions cut 0 bases from V and 4 bases from J, with 13 bases between. In DNA form, the CDR3 reads TGTGCCAGCAGCGTAGGGATTTCCTCGATCACTGAAGCTTTCTTT. It translates to CASSVGISSITEAFF.

CDR3 amino acids: CASSLDTGGGYGYTF. The CDR3 region has the DNA TGCGCCAGCAGCTTGGATACAGGGGGAGGCTATGGCTACACCTTC. The chain couples TRBV5-1 to TRBJ1-2; 8 bases are a match to TRBD1. V lost 0 bases to trimming and J lost 4 bases; unmatched junction nucleotides: 5. CDR3 size: 15 residues. Germline assignment: CDR1 SGHRS and CDR2 YFSETQ.

The gene calls are TRBV18 and TRBJ2-2, with 7 nucleotides matching TRBD2. The ends lost 3 bases at V and 1 base at J; junction bases unmatched: 8. CDR3 size: 17 residues. Germline CDR1 KGHSH, CDR2 LQKENI. CDR3 sequence reads: CASSPRLAQENTGELFF. The CDR3 nucleotides read TGTGCCAGCTCACCCCGACTAGCTCAGGAGAACACCGGGGAGCTGTTTTTT.

This clone was detected only once. CDR3 sequence reads: CSVEGSGENIQYF. CDR3 coding DNA: TGCAGCGTTGAGGGTAGCGGTGAAAACATTCAGTACTTC. The genes are TRBV29-1 and TRBJ2-4; maybe TRBD2 (6 bases). Germline V CDR1 and CDR2: SQVTM, ANQGSEA. The CDR3 extends over 13 amino acids. V dropped 3 bases and J dropped 5 bases, with 11 bases sitting between them.

The CDR3: CASSTSGRADEQFF. CDR3 sequence (DNA): TGTGCCAGCAGCACTAGCGGGAGGGCCGATGAGCAGTTCTTC. The V call is TRBV28, the J call TRBJ2-1; 13 positions agree with TRBD2. From germline, CDR1 is MDHEN and CDR2 SYDVKM. The CDR3 contains 14 residues. Unmatched junction bases numbered 4, after V lost 6 bases and J lost 8 bases.

This clone has more than one count but fewer than ten. The chain joins TRBV19 to TRBJ1-1, with 8 bases that match TRBD1. The CDR3 is made up of 14 amino acids. Looked up from germline, CDR1 is LNHDA and CDR2 is SQIVND (reference sequence). V lost 7 bases, J lost 3 bases, and 7 bases stayed unmatched. Written as DNA, the CDR3 is TGTGCCAGTACCCTAACAGGGGGTTACACTGAAGCTTTCTTT. It yields the protein CASTLTGGYTEAFF.

This chain links TRBV29-1 with TRBJ2-2; 10 nucleotides align to TRBD2. The germline V gene has CDR1 SQVTM and CDR2 ANQGSEA. The CDR3 is made up of 14 amino acids. J gave up 3 bases and V 5 bases, and 3 bases lay outside the gene matches. The DNA of the CDR3 is TGCAGCGTTAGCGGGAGGGCGGACACCGGGGAGCTGTTTTTT. It specifies CSVSGRADTGELFF.

This chain links TRBV6-5 with TRBJ1-5; D might be TRBD1 (6 bases). The germline V gene encodes CDR1 MNHEY and CDR2 SVGAGI. The CDR3 is 15 residues long. V lost 4 bases, J lost 9 bases, and 19 bases lay in between. The CDR3 nucleotides are TGTGCCAGCAGTTTACGGAGGGGGGAGGTGGTGCCCCAGCATTTT. Translated, it gives CASSLRRGEVVPQHF.

The rearrangement uses TRBV29-1 and TRBJ2-7; 7 bases align to TRBD2. V shed 4 bases and J 4 bases; nucleotides not matched to a gene: 16. Germline loops: CDR1 SQVTM, CDR2 ANQGSEA. The CDR3 spans 16 residues. In DNA form, the CDR3 reads TGCAGCGTTGGACGAACAAGCGGGACCTTCTTATACGAGCAGTACTTC. Translation gives CSVGRTSGTFLYEQYF.

The J gene is TRBJ1-3, the V gene TRBV5-6, with D possibly TRBD1 on 6 matching bases. Trimming took 4 bases from V and 5 from J, leaving 25 bases between them. CDR1 and CDR2 from the germline V gene are SGHDT and YYEEEE. The CDR3 has 18 residues. CDR3 nucleotide sequence: TGTGCCAGCAGCCCAGGAGGAGGGGGGAGACCCCTCCGAAACACCATATATTTT. Protein product: CASSPGGGGRPLRNTIYF.

The chain combines TRBV19 with TRBJ2-1; D unresolved. V lost 2 bases and J lost 6, with 5 bases in between. Germline CDR1 LNHDA, CDR2 SQIVND (reference sequence). This CDR3 has 12 amino acids. CDR3 DNA: TGTGCCAGTAGTATATTTGCCAATGAGCAGTTCTTC. Its protein product is CASSIFANEQFF.

The chain combines TRBV28 with TRBJ1-5, with 9 bases identical to TRBD1. Germline V gives CDR1 MDHEN, CDR2 SYDVKM. J lost 5 bases, V lost 5 bases, and 10 bases had no gene match. The CDR3 totals 16 residues. The CDR3 sequence: CASSLGQGVFHQPQHF. The CDR3 DNA sequence: TGTGCCAGCAGTCTGGGACAGGGCGTATTCCATCAGCCCCAGCATTTT.

As to this clone: The same CDR3 also results from other DNA sequences found in this sample. The genes are TRBV7-3 and TRBJ2-1, with 7 bases that match TRBD2. Germline loops: CDR1 SGHTA, CDR2 FQGTGA. The V and J ends lost 2 bases and 2 bases, in that order; junction bases with no gene match: 3. The CDR3 totals 15 residues. The CDR3 coding sequence is TGTGCCAGCAGCTTACGGCGGGAGCCCTACAATGAGCAGTTCTTC. It is translated as CASSLRREPYNEQFF.

In the case of this clone: Other DNA sequences in this sample translate to the same CDR3. The rearrangement links TRBV15 to TRBJ2-7, with 7 nucleotides matching TRBD1. Per the germline V gene, CDR1 is LNHNV and CDR2 is YYDKDF (reference sequence). After removal of 0 bases from V and 4 bases from J, the junction contained 0 bases not matched to a gene. This CDR3 spans 13 amino acids. Here the CDR3 reads CATSRETGYEQYF. The CDR3 nucleotides read TGTGCCACCAGCAGAGAGACAGGGTACGAGCAGTACTTC.

The V call is TRBV27, the J call TRBJ1-4; TRBD1 agrees at 11 bases. The trim removed 0 bases at V and 8 bases at J, leaving 2 bases unmatched. The CDR3 totals 15 residues. The germline V gene encodes CDR1 MNHEY and CDR2 SMNVEV (reference sequence). DNA for the CDR3: TGTGCCAGCAGTTTATCGGGACAGGGGGGGGAAAAACTGTTTTTT. Amino acids: CASSLSGQGGEKLFF. The complete variable domain, with remaining parts taken from reference TRBV27 and TRBJ1-4, reads EAQVTQNPRYLITVTGKKLTVTCSQNMNHEYMSWYRQDPGLGLRQIYYSMNVEVTDKGDVPEGYKVSRKEKRNFPLILESPSPNQTSLYFCASSLSGQGGEKLFFGSGTQLSVL.